This TCR beta chain is from a study of T cell changes during pregnancy in multiple sclerosis. TCRdb keeps only in-frame clones here, not all; method: immunoSEQ multiplex PCR. The table has 75,000 to 95,000 clones, approximately 92% seen once. The CDR3 is 17 amino acids. Trimming removed 6 bases from V and 4 bases from J; junction bases left unmatched: 14. Germline CDR1 is MNHEY and CDR2 is SMNVEV (reference sequence). This clone was seen once. The origin of this receptor is a female donor with multiple sclerosis, enrolled in a pregnancy study. The chain uses TRBV27 and TRBJ1-1; 10 positions agree with TRBD1. The material sequenced was peripheral blood, taken in the first trimester of pregnancy. As DNA, the CDR3 is TGTGCCAGCAGACCCTTTTCGACAGGGGGCGGCATCACTGAAGCTTTCTTT. Its translation is CASRPFSTGGGITEAFF.